This TCR beta chain was identified in a study of cytomegalovirus exposure and HLA in healthy donors. V was pared by 5 bases and J by 2 bases, with 20 bases between. The germline V gene has CDR1 MNHEY and CDR2 SMNVEV (reference sequence). The CDR3 is 17 residues long. Both 60 Vbeta primers and 13 Jbeta primers went into the PCR. TCRdb's copy holds only in-frame clones and misses some; the assay was immunoSEQ multiplex PCR. This table holds more than 95,000 clones, 65% to 85% found once. The gene calls are TRBV27 and TRBJ2-3; no reliable D call. Source material: PBMCs. The sequence derives from a man aged 18 to 29 in good health and CMV-seronegative. CDR3 nucleotides: TGTGCCAGCAGTCCCTTTAAGGCCCTAGGATCCACAGATACGCAGTATTTT. This gives the protein CASSPFKALGSTDTQYF.